The 24 T cell receptor beta chains listed next were all sequenced from one sample in a study of cytomegalovirus exposure and HLA in healthy donors. This PCR relied on a set of 60 Vbeta primers and 13 Jbeta primers. The protocol was immunoSEQ multiplex PCR, while the TCRdb copy is restricted to in-frame clones and leaves out a portion. Seen here are 110,000 to 150,000 clones, roughly 80% observed once, and the top ten hold 3.5% to 5.5%. Sequencing was performed on PBMCs. The receptors originated from a woman aged 40 to 50 in good health and CMV-seropositive.

The V call is TRBV14, the J call TRBJ2-1; 8 bases fit TRBD1. This CDR3 spans 13 amino acids. V trimming: 2 bases; J trimming: 10 bases; junction bases outside the gene matches: 4. Per the germline V gene, CDR1 is SGHDN and CDR2 is FVKESK. As DNA, the CDR3 is TGTGCCAGCAGCCAAACGACAGGGGTCGAGCAGTTCTTC. This gives the protein CASSQTTGVEQFF.

The chain joins TRBV21-1 to TRBJ2-7; the listed D gene, TRBD2, was not tested against the DNA. TRBV21-1 is a listed pseudogene. The CDR3 spans 14 residues. The CDR3 loop is CASNRAGFSYEQYF. For the CDR3, the DNA is TGTGCCAGCAACCGAGCGGGATTCTCCTACGAGCAGTACTTC.

The rearrangement links TRBV29-1 to TRBJ1-2; no reliable D call. The ends were cut back, 0 bases at V and 6 bases at J, with 14 bases in the middle. This CDR3 region has 14 residues. The V gene's germline CDR1 is SQVTM and CDR2 ANQGSEA. This CDR3 reads CSVEDTRYGNGYTF. DNA for the CDR3: TGCAGCGTTGAAGATACCCGATACGGGAATGGCTACACCTTC.

This sequence joins TRBV11-2 and TRBJ2-7; 9 bases fit TRBD2. The CDR3 loop spans 18 amino acids. CDR1 is SGHAT, CDR2 FQNNGV, per germline. Trimming took 1 base from V and 5 from J; bases not matched to a gene: 15. The CDR3 sequence: CASSLVRTRGGYKNEQYF. CDR3 sequence (DNA): TGTGCCAGCAGCTTAGTCCGTACGCGGGGGGGCTACAAAAACGAGCAGTACTTC. The full variable domain, in which reference TRBV11-2 and TRBJ2-7 provide the parts outside the CDR3, is EAGVAQSPRYKIIEKRQSVAFWCNPISGHATLYWYQQILGQGPKLLIQFQNNGVVDDSQLPKDRFSAERLKGVDSTLKIQPAKLEDSAVYLCASSLVRTRGGYKNEQYFGPGTRLTVT.

This chain links TRBV19 with TRBJ1-4; unclear D gene. Between the trimmed V and J ends, which lost 3 bases and 8 bases, there was a span of 10 bases. The CDR3 has 13 amino acids. Germline CDR1 reads LNHDA; CDR2 reads SQIVND (reference sequence). CDR3 region: CASSIGQVEKLFF. In DNA, the CDR3 is TGTGCCAGTAGTATTGGGCAGGTGGAAAAACTGTTTTTT.

CDR3: CASTGTGGTTLHEQYF. CDR3 nucleotide sequence: TGTGCCAGCACCGGGACAGGGGGTACTACCCTCCACGAGCAGTACTTC. The chain combines TRBV28 with TRBJ2-7; 11 positions agree with TRBD1. V trimming: 7 bases; J trimming: 5 bases; junction bases outside the gene matches: 13. Germline V CDR1 and CDR2: MDHEN, SYDVKM. The CDR3 is 16 residues long.

The J gene is TRBJ2-7, the V gene TRBV27, with 7 bases that match TRBD1. V lost 5 bases, J lost 4 bases, and 17 bases stayed unmatched. CDR1 and CDR2 (germline): MNHEY, SMNVEV (reference sequence). This CDR3 contains 17 residues. The CDR3 spells CASSANWMRQGEYEQYF. Written as DNA, the CDR3 is TGTGCCAGCAGTGCAAATTGGATGAGACAGGGAGAATACGAGCAGTACTTC.

The chain links TRBV6-6 to TRBJ2-5; TRBD2 is a possible D gene (6 bases). The V gene lost 6 bases and the J gene lost 4 bases, with 15 bases spanning the gap. Per the germline V gene, CDR1 is MNHNY and CDR2 is SVGAGI (reference sequence). This CDR3 comprises 14 residues. CDR3 in amino acids: CASSTSPLRETQYF. Here the CDR3 DNA reads TGTGCCAGCAGCACTAGCCCCCTCCGAGAGACCCAGTACTTC.

This rearrangement joins TRBV6-5 to TRBJ2-3, with 7 positions matching TRBD2. Germline values: CDR1 MNHEY, CDR2 SVGAGI. This CDR3 is 13 amino acids long. The ends lost 11 bases at V and 2 bases at J; junction bases unmatched: 7. CDR3 protein: CARASGNTDTQYF. The CDR3, as DNA: TGTGCCCGGGCTAGCGGTAACACAGATACGCAGTATTTT.

CDR3 loop: CASSPKIHNEQFF. CDR3 nucleotide sequence: TGTGCCAGCAGCCCCAAAATCCACAATGAGCAGTTCTTC. This sequence joins TRBV9 and TRBJ2-1; no clear D. The germline V gene has CDR1 SGDLS and CDR2 YYNGEE. Between the trimmed V and J ends, which lost 4 bases and 5 bases, there was a span of 10 bases. There are 13 residues in the CDR3.

This chain links TRBV29-1 with TRBJ2-7; 11 nucleotides agree with TRBD2. The V gene end was trimmed by 5 bases and the J gene end by 0 bases; junction bases not matched to a gene: 9. CDR1 is SQVTM and CDR2 is ANQGSEA in the germline V gene. The CDR3 is 16 amino acids. CDR3 amino acids: CSVFSLGTSGSYEQYF. In DNA, the CDR3 is TGCAGCGTTTTTTCCTTAGGGACTAGCGGCTCCTACGAGCAGTACTTC.

The chain carries TRBV23-1 and TRBJ2-7, with 8 bases aligning to TRBD2. TRBV23-1 is an open reading frame, and its role is uncertain. The CDR3 sequence is 15 residues long. J lost 3 bases, V lost 4 bases, and 8 bases had no gene match. CDR3 protein: CASSLLLRGVYEQYF. The CDR3 DNA follows: TGCGCCAGCAGTCTACTCCTGCGGGGGGTCTACGAGCAGTACTTC.

The chain recombines TRBV5-1 with TRBJ1-4; D is unclear. Trimming left V 3 bases short and J 13 bases short, with 22 bases between. This CDR3 has 15 residues. Germline V gene data show CDR1 as SGHRS and CDR2 as YFSETQ. The CDR3 DNA reads as TGCGCCAGCAGCTATGGGTCAGGTCTATCCGACGGACTGTTTTTT. Translation: CASSYGSGLSDGLFF.

The chain couples TRBV27 to TRBJ2-1; 7 bases agree with TRBD2. The CDR3 length is 15 residues. Germline V gene sequence: CDR1 MNHEY, CDR2 SMNVEV (reference sequence). Losses at the gene ends were 8 bases for V and 7 bases for J; bases not matched to a gene: 14. The CDR3 DNA reads TGTGCCAGCCGGGGAACGAAGGGAGGGGTTAATGAGCAGTTCTTC. This codes for CASRGTKGGVNEQFF.

The table lists this clone with a few counts. The chain recombines TRBV30 with TRBJ1-2; unclear D gene. V was pared by 7 bases and J by 5 bases, with 23 bases between. CDR3 length: 15 amino acids. CDR1 and CDR2 from the germline V gene are GTSNPN and SVGIG (reference sequence). CDR3 amino acids: CASSEENRQLYGYTF. The CDR3 DNA reads TGTGCCTCCTCTGAGGAAAACCGGCAGCTATATGGCTACACCTTC.

The genes are TRBV30 and TRBJ1-5; D not certain. Germline assignment: CDR1 GTSNPN and CDR2 SVGIG (reference sequence). This CDR3 is built from 13 residues. Trimming pared 2 bases from V and 4 bases from J, leaving 9 bases between. DNA of the CDR3: TGTGCCTGGAGTATCGGGGTGAATCAGCCCCAGCATTTT. This translates into CAWSIGVNQPQHF.

The chain couples TRBV6-4 to TRBJ1-2; 8 bases agree with TRBD1. CDR3 length: 15 residues. Germline assignment: CDR1 MRHNA and CDR2 SNTAGT. Unmatched junction bases numbered 13, after V lost 5 bases and J lost 8 bases. CDR3 bases: TGTGCCAGCAGTCCAAGGACAGGGAGAACCGGCGGCTACACCTTC. Residues: CASSPRTGRTGGYTF.

This chain uses TRBV28 with TRBJ1-2; the D gene is possibly TRBD1 (6 bases). Trimming took 6 bases from V and 13 from J, leaving 15 bases between them. The CDR3 length is 11 residues. Germline V gene data show CDR1 as MDHEN and CDR2 as SYDVKM. For the CDR3, the DNA is TGTGCCAGCAGCCATACCGACAGGTGCACCTTC. It specifies CASSHTDRCTF.

At least ten counts were recorded for this clone. The rearrangement links TRBV5-8 to TRBJ2-4, with 8 bases fitting TRBD2. Trimming took 7 bases from V and 7 from J; bases not matched to a gene: 13. CDR3 length: 15 residues. Per the germline V gene, CDR1 is SGHTS and CDR2 is YDEGEE. CDR3 sequence (DNA): TGTGCCAGCTCACTCAAGCACGGGGGGGTTAACATTCAGTACTTC. Translated, it gives CASSLKHGGVNIQYF.

J is TRBJ2-7 and V is TRBV5-4; TRBD1 matches at 7 bases. The CDR3 has 13 amino acids. V lost 2 bases to trimming and J lost 4 bases; unmatched junction nucleotides: 3. Per germline, CDR1 SGHNT and CDR2 YYREEE (reference sequence). CDR3 sequence (DNA): TGTGCCAGCAGCTTTCCCAGGGGGTACGAGCAGTACTTC. Its protein product is CASSFPRGYEQYF.

This clone has just one count. The gene calls are TRBV7-2 and TRBJ2-1, with 13 bases matching TRBD2. CDR1 SGHTA and CDR2 FQGNSA come from the germline V gene. The CDR3 length is 16 residues. V gave up 6 bases and J gave up 9 bases; unmatched junction bases: 11. This CDR3 is CASRPTSGGAGGEQFF. CDR3 nucleotide sequence: TGTGCCAGCAGACCAACTAGCGGGGGGGCCGGGGGTGAGCAGTTCTTC.

V gene TRBV29-1 combines with J gene TRBJ2-5; 7 bases agree with TRBD2. V shed 7 bases, J shed 2 bases, and the junction held 4 bases outside the gene matches. The CDR3 totals 12 residues. Germline CDR1 reads SQVTM; CDR2 reads ANQGSEA. The CDR3 sequence is CSAGGSQETQYF. The CDR3 region has the DNA TGCAGCGCCGGCGGGAGTCAAGAGACCCAGTACTTC.

Only one count was recorded for this clone. The rearrangement links TRBV29-1 to TRBJ1-1; weak D call: TRBD1 (5 bases). The germline CDR1 and CDR2 sequences are SQVTM and ANQGSEA. V lost 6 bases to trimming and J lost 4 bases, with 12 bases between them. This CDR3 comprises 12 residues. CDR3 nucleotides: TGCAGCGTGGGCAGGGTATCCACTGAAGCTTTCTTT. Protein sequence: CSVGRVSTEAFF.

This clone was observed a single time. The chain recombines TRBV5-4 with TRBJ2-5, with a weak D call TRBD1 (6 bases). Germline lookup yields CDR1 SGHNT and CDR2 YYREEE (reference sequence). This CDR3 has 16 amino acids. V lost 4 bases to trimming and J lost 1 base, with 17 bases between them. This chain's CDR3 is CASSQAPQGIQETQYF. CDR3 sequence (DNA): TGTGCCAGCAGCCAGGCACCACAGGGAATCCAAGAGACCCAGTACTTC.